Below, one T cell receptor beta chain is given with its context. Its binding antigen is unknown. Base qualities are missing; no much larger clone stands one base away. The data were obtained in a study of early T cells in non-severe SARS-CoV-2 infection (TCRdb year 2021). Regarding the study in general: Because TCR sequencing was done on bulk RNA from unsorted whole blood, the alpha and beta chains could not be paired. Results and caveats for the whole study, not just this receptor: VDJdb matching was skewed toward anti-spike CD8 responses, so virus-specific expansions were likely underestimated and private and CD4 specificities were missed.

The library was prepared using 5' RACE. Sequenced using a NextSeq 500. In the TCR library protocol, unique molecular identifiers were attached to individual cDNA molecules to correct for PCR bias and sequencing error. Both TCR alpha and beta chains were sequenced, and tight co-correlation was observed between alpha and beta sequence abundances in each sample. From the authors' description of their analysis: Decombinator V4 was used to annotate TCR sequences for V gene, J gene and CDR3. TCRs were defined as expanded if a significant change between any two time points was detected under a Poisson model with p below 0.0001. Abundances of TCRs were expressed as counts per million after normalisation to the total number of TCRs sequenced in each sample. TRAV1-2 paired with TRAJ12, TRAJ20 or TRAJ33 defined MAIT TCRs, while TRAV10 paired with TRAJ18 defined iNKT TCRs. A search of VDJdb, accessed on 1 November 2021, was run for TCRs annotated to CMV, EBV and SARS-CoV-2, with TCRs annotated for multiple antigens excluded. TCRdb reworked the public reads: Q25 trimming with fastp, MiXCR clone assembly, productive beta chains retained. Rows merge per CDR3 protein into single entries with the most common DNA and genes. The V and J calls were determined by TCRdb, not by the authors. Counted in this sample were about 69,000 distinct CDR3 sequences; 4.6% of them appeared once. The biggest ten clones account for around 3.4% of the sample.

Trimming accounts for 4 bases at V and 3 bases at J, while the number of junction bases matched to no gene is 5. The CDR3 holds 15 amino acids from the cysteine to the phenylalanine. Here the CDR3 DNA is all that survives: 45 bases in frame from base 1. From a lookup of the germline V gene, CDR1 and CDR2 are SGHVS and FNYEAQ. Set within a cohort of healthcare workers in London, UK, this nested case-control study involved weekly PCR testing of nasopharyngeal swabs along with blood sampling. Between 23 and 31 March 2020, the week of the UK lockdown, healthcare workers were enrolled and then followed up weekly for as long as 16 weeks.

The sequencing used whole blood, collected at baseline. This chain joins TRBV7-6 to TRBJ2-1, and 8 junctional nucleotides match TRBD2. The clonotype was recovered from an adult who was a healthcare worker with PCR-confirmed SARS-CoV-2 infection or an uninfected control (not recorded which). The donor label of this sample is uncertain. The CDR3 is CASSSREGSYNEQFF. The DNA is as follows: TGTGCCAGCAGCTCCCGGGAGGGCAGCTACAATGAGCAGTTCTTC.